This T cell receptor beta chain was sequenced during a study of blood T cells in healthy people across ages. Study observations and caveats: Possibly, changes in expanded clonotypes were confounded because donor CMV status was unknown. Since the PBMCs were unsorted, naive and antigen-experienced cells could not be conclusively compared.

With respect to this clonotype: No antigen is known for it.

A second PCR of roughly 7 to 11 cycles used a sample-barcoded 5' primer and a J-beta primer mix. TCRdb reprocessed the 5' RACE reads with MiXCR, giving one entry per CDR3 protein. The repertoire has some 760,000 distinct CDR3 sequences, just under 25% of them found once; the top ten carry roughly 9%. V dropped 5 bases and J dropped 6 bases, with 17 bases sitting between them. The CDR3 consists of 15 residues. In addition, the sample was reused for a study of T cells of mothers and their children.

The V gene is TRBV12-3 or TRBV12-4, the J gene TRBJ2-1; D possibly uses TRBD1 or TRBD2 (5 bases each). Source material: blood. The source of this sequence is a boy between 5 and 17 years old in good health. The DNA of the CDR3 is TGTGCCAGCAGTCCCGGGACCATAAATTCCAATGAGCAGTTCTTC. This sequence encodes CASSPGTINSNEQFF.